What follows describes a single T cell receptor beta chain. Once RNA had been extracted, it was reverse transcribed into cDNA to act as the sequencing template. The data were produced by immunoSEQ multiplex PCR, yet TCRdb's version contains in-frame clones alone and is incomplete. There are fewer than 250,000 clones in the sample; roughly 60% occur only once, and approximately 1% lies in the top ten. The CDR3 is 13 residues long. Germline CDR1 and CDR2: MNHEY and SMNVEV (reference sequence). Trimming took 10 bases from V and 5 from J; bases not matched to a gene: 7. The treatment: oral pan-JAK inhibitor, 5-10 mg twice daily. This sample is part of a study of CD8+ T cells in alopecia areata.

The receptor was isolated from a human donor with alopecia areata. The chain is built from TRBV27 and TRBJ2-5; 10 positions agree with TRBD2. The sequencing here drew on CD4+ T cells sorted from blood, taken at week 24, from a patient treated with tofacitinib. CDR3 nucleotide sequence: TGTGCCACCCAGCGGGGGGGTAGGGAGACCCAGTACTTC. This gives the protein CATQRGGRETQYF.